The TCR beta chain described here comes from a study of cytomegalovirus exposure and HLA in healthy donors. PCR amplification relied on 60 Vbeta primers (plus 13 Jbeta primers). Repertoires were generated with immunoSEQ multiplex PCR, while TCRdb's copy carries only in-frame clones and drops some. This sample has about 150,000 clones, with 82% found just once. Germline values: CDR1 MGHDK, CDR2 SYGVNS. The CDR3 is made up of 15 amino acids. The junction had 8 bases not matched to a gene; V was cut back by 6 bases and J by 6 bases. The source material was PBMCs. V usage is TRBV25-1 and J usage is TRBJ2-2; 9 bases fit TRBD1. The receptor's source is a woman aged 50 to 65 in good health and CMV-seropositive. In DNA, the CDR3 is TGTGCCAGCAGGACCGGGACAGGGTCCGCCGGGGAGCTGTTTTTT. It yields the protein CASRTGTGSAGELFF. Using reference TRBV25-1 and TRBJ2-2 for the parts outside the CDR3, the full variable domain is EADIYQTPRYLVIGTGKKITLECSQTMGHDKMYWYQQDPGMELHLIHYSYGVNSTEKGDLSSESTVSRIRTEHFPLTLESARPSHTSQYLCASRTGTGSAGELFFGEGSRLTVL.